These 30 T cell receptor beta chains originate from one sample sequenced in a study of blood T cell repertoires in COVID-19. Only in-frame clones appear in the TCRdb table, and some are missing; sequencing was by immunoSEQ multiplex PCR. This table holds 200,000 or so clones, around 81% found once. The sequenced sample consisted of PBMCs or T cells enriched from blood (not recorded which). These receptors were obtained from a man aged 40-50 years who had recovered from COVID-19.

J is TRBJ2-7 and V is TRBV6-6; 7 bases match TRBD1. J lost 4 bases, V lost 4 bases, and 1 base had no gene match. The CDR3 runs 12 residues. Germline V lookup: CDR1 MNHNY, CDR2 SVGAGI (reference sequence). The CDR3 nucleotides are TGTGCCAGCAGTTCACAGGGGTACGAGCAGTACTTC. Encoded protein: CASSSQGYEQYF.

The chain employs TRBV5-4 and TRBJ2-1, with D perhaps TRBD2 (5 bases). Germline V gene lookup returns CDR1 SGHNT and CDR2 YYREEE (reference sequence). Trimming shortened V by 3 bases and J by 4 bases, and 23 bases separated the two germline ends. The CDR3 contains 18 residues. CDR3 nucleotides: TGTGCCAGCAGCTCGGGGAGCTCTGGATCAGTGGGATACAATGAGCAGTTCTTC. Translated: CASSSGSSGSVGYNEQFF. The variable domain in full, with the rest retrieved from reference TRBV5-4 and TRBJ2-1, is ETGVTQSPTHLIKTRGQQVTLRCSSQSGHNTVSWYQQALGQGPQFIFQYYREEENGRGNFPPRFSGLQFPNYSSELNVNALELDDSALYLCASSSGSSGSVGYNEQFFGPGTRLTVL.

This clone was found once. The chain recombines TRBV11-2 with TRBJ1-1; 8 positions agree with TRBD1. J was trimmed by 1 base and V by 5 bases; bases with no gene match: 6. Germline assignment: CDR1 SGHAT and CDR2 FQNNGV. CDR3 length equals 15 residues. DNA of the CDR3: TGTGCCAGCAGCCGCCGGGACAGGTGGAACACTGAAGCTTTCTTT. Amino acids: CASSRRDRWNTEAFF.

This clone was seen more than once but under ten times. The chain combines TRBV5-1 with TRBJ1-4; D not resolved. The V end lost 0 bases, the J end lost 2 bases, and 8 bases lay between the germline ends. CDR3 size: 15 residues. Per germline, CDR1 SGHRS and CDR2 YFSETQ. The CDR3 nucleotides read TGCGCCAGCAGCTTGGGTACGGGGACTAATGAAAAACTGTTTTTT. It specifies CASSLGTGTNEKLFF.

This chain uses TRBV6-5 with TRBJ2-1; D unresolved. Trimming took off 8 bases at V and 5 bases at J, with 10 bases between the two ends. The germline gives CDR1 MNHEY, CDR2 SVGAGI. The CDR3 contains 12 residues. The CDR3 coding sequence is TGTGCCAGCCGCAGATACGACAATGAGCAGTTCTTC. Translation: CASRRYDNEQFF.

The V and J genes are TRBV2 and TRBJ1-1; no firm D call. The CDR3 contains 11 residues. CDR1 and CDR2 (germline): SNHLY, FYNNEI. Between the trimmed V and J ends, which lost 3 bases and 3 bases, there was a span of 2 bases. Written as DNA, the CDR3 is TGTGCCAGCAGTGACTACACTGAAGCTTTCTTT. Protein product: CASSDYTEAFF.

The V gene is TRBV20-1, the J gene TRBJ1-1; no reliable D call. Germline values: CDR1 DFQATT, CDR2 SNEGSKA (reference sequence). CDR3 size: 11 residues. In DNA form, the CDR3 reads TGCAGGGCCCGGGGAAGTACTGAAGCTTTCTTT. The encoded protein is CRARGSTEAFF.

This clone was seen only a few times. The chain is built from TRBV28 and TRBJ1-2; 8 bases line up with TRBD1. The germline V gene encodes CDR1 MDHEN and CDR2 SYDVKM. The CDR3 covers 15 residues. J was trimmed by 1 base and V by 5 bases; bases with no gene match: 6. The CDR3 nucleotides are TGTGCCAGCAGTCCCGGGGACAGGCTTAACTATGGCTACACCTTC. This gives the protein CASSPGDRLNYGYTF.

The chain joins TRBV5-1 to TRBJ2-3; TRBD1 might be the D (5 bases). CDR3 size: 17 residues. Trimming cost V 7 bases and J 0 bases, with 21 bases left between them. Germline CDR1 SGHRS, CDR2 YFSETQ. CDR3 DNA: TGCGCCAGCGCTCCACAATTGACAGCTAGGAGCACAGATACGCAGTATTTT. Translating gives CASAPQLTARSTDTQYF.

The V call is TRBV7-9, the J call TRBJ1-2; D is unresolved. Germline loops: CDR1 SEHNR, CDR2 FQNEAQ (reference sequence). Trimming shortened V by 0 bases and J by 7 bases, and 12 bases separated the two germline ends. This CDR3 has 14 residues. This chain's CDR3 is CASSLASGSGGYTF. The CDR3 DNA is TGTGCCAGCAGCTTAGCGAGTGGGAGTGGTGGCTACACCTTC.

V usage is TRBV6-4 and J usage is TRBJ2-1; 8 nucleotides align to TRBD1. Germline trimming cut 5 bases from V and 8 bases from J; bases unmatched to any gene: 11. The CDR3 is made up of 15 amino acids. The germline V gene has CDR1 MRHNA and CDR2 SNTAGT. The CDR3: CASSKYQGALYEQFF. CDR3 coding DNA: TGTGCCAGCAGTAAATATCAGGGGGCGCTTTATGAGCAGTTCTTC.

The rearrangement joins TRBV10-3 to TRBJ2-5; 12 bases map to TRBD2. Germline CDR1 reads ENHRY; CDR2 reads SYGVKD. J lost 5 bases, V lost 8 bases, and 6 bases had no gene match. The CDR3 spans 14 residues. CDR3 residues: CAIGRTSGAETQYF. The CDR3 DNA follows: TGTGCCATCGGCCGGACTAGCGGGGCCGAGACCCAGTACTTC.

J is TRBJ1-3 and V is TRBV18; D unresolved. There are 16 residues in the CDR3. V lost 0 bases and J 3 bases, leaving 12 bases between the germline ends. Germline V CDR1 and CDR2: KGHSH, LQKENI. CDR3 bases: TGTGCCAGCTCACCACCGGTAATGGCAGGTGGAAACACCATATATTTT. Amino acids: CASSPPVMAGGNTIYF.

J is TRBJ1-5 and V is TRBV7-2, with a weak D call TRBD1 (5 bases). Germline V gene lookup returns CDR1 SGHTA and CDR2 FQGNSA. The CDR3 has 15 amino acids. The ends were cut back, 3 bases at V and 3 bases at J, with 12 bases in the middle. The CDR3 spells CASSFGTGVNQPQHF. The CDR3 DNA reads TGTGCCAGCAGCTTCGGGACGGGAGTCAATCAGCCCCAGCATTTT.

The rearrangement links TRBV4-1 to TRBJ1-2; D is undetermined. The CDR3 runs to 13 residues. Germline-derived CDR1 and CDR2 are MGHRA and YSYEKL. Trimming shortened V by 0 bases and J by 8 bases, and 10 bases separated the two germline ends. CDR3 sequence: CASSQDLTEGYTF. The CDR3 nucleotides are TGCGCCAGCAGCCAAGATTTAACAGAAGGCTACACCTTC.

Regarding this clone: The sample carries other DNA sequences with the same CDR3. The chain employs TRBV5-1 and TRBJ1-6; D perhaps matches TRBD1 (6 bases). The CDR3 is made up of 14 amino acids. The V gene's germline CDR1 is SGHRS and CDR2 YFSETQ. Trimming removed 0 bases from V and 7 bases from J, with 8 bases in between. This chain's CDR3 is CASSLAQGNSPLHF. CDR3 nucleotide sequence: TGCGCCAGCAGCTTGGCACAGGGAAATTCACCCCTCCACTTT. Full variable domain (missing parts from reference TRBV5-1 and TRBJ1-6): KAGVTQTPRYLIKTRGQQVTLSCSPISGHRSVSWYQQTPGQGLQFLFEYFSETQRNKGNFPGRFSGRQFSNSRSEMNVSTLELGDSALYLCASSLAQGNSPLHFGNGTRLTVT.

This clone appeared a single time. V is TRBV28 and J is TRBJ1-6; a possible D gene is TRBD1 (5 bases). CDR1 and CDR2 from the germline V gene are MDHEN and SYDVKM. V lost 4 bases, J lost 7 bases, and 14 bases lay in between. The CDR3 consists of 15 residues. CDR3 DNA: TGTGCCAGCAGTTCCTATTGGGGCGACAATTCACCCCTCCACTTT. Its protein product is CASSSYWGDNSPLHF.

The chain employs TRBV7-9 and TRBJ1-2; unclear D gene. This CDR3 contains 15 residues. The V end lost 5 bases, the J end lost 6 bases, and 19 bases lay between the germline ends. Germline assignment: CDR1 SEHNR and CDR2 FQNEAQ (reference sequence). This chain's CDR3 is CASSPRTAPHDGYTF. For the CDR3, the DNA is TGTGCCAGCAGCCCAAGGACTGCACCCCACGATGGCTACACCTTC.

V is TRBV30 and J is TRBJ2-4; tentative D call: TRBD2 (6 bases). CDR3 length: 14 residues. Trimming stripped 5 bases from V and 6 bases from J, with 17 bases between. Germline V lookup: CDR1 GTSNPN, CDR2 SVGIG (reference sequence). The CDR3 coding sequence is TGTGCCTGGGAAGGTACTCTGGGGGGAAACATTCAGTACTTC. The encoded protein is CAWEGTLGGNIQYF. Filled out from reference TRBV30 and TRBJ2-4, the complete variable domain reads SQTIHQWPATLVQPVGSPLSLECTVEGTSNPNLYWYRQAAGRGLQLLFYSVGIGQISSEVPQNLSASRPQDRQFILSSKKLLLSDSGFYLCAWEGTLGGNIQYFGAGTRLSVL.

V is TRBV28 and J is TRBJ1-1, with unresolved D. CDR1 and CDR2 (germline): MDHEN, SYDVKM. The CDR3 covers 12 residues. The germline V and J ends were trimmed by 11 bases and 4 bases, with 14 bases remaining between them. The CDR3 here is CAGGGPSTEAFF. The CDR3 DNA follows: TGTGCCGGCGGAGGGCCAAGCACTGAAGCTTTCTTT.

This clone was seen more than once but under ten times. J is TRBJ2-3 and V is TRBV3-1 (or the pseudogene TRBV3-2); D may be TRBD1 (8 bases). This CDR3 is built from 16 residues. Germline CDR1 reads LGHDT; CDR2 reads YNNKEL (reference sequence). V lost 7 bases, J lost 6 bases, and 23 bases lay in between. The CDR3 region is CASNPTNDRGGDTQYF. As DNA, the CDR3 is TGTGCCAGCAACCCAACGAATGACAGGGGAGGGGATACGCAGTATTTT.

The rearrangement links TRBV30 to TRBJ2-6, with D unclear. V lost 0 bases and J 2 bases, leaving 5 bases between the germline ends. The CDR3 spans 14 residues. Germline CDR1 and CDR2: GTSNPN and SVGIG (reference sequence). The CDR3 sequence is CAWSVSAGANVLTF. The CDR3 DNA reads as TGTGCCTGGAGTGTCAGCGCTGGGGCCAACGTCCTGACTTTC.

This chain links TRBV19 with TRBJ1-6, with 8 bases that match TRBD1. J was trimmed by 5 bases and V by 7 bases; bases with no gene match: 7. The CDR3 extends over 15 amino acids. Germline V gives CDR1 LNHDA, CDR2 SQIVND (reference sequence). The CDR3 region is CASTDRGVHNSPLHF. CDR3 nucleotide sequence: TGTGCCAGTACCGACAGGGGCGTACATAATTCACCCCTCCACTTT.

The V gene is TRBV29-1, the J gene TRBJ2-2; D might be TRBD2 (6 bases). The CDR3 has 16 amino acids. CDR1 and CDR2 from the germline V gene are SQVTM and ANQGSEA. Trimming left V 7 bases short and J 0 bases short, with 18 bases between. The CDR3 nucleotides read TGCAGCGCCCCCGTCCCCCGGGGGTCGAACACCGGGGAGCTGTTTTTT. This gives the protein CSAPVPRGSNTGELFF.

With regard to this clone: Germline and junction disagree at one end, which may indicate a read error. The chain recombines TRBV5-8 with TRBJ1-3; 8 bases match TRBD1. Germline V gene lookup returns CDR1 SGHTS and CDR2 YDEGEE. The CDR3 is 14 residues long. CDR3: CASSLQGAGNTIYF. The DNA of the CDR3 is TGTGCCAGCAGCTTGCAGGGGGCTGGGAACACCATATATTTT.

This chain joins TRBV4-3 and TRBJ1-1, with D tentatively TRBD1 (5 bases). V lost 0 bases to trimming and J lost 6 bases, with 14 bases between them. CDR1 LGHNA and CDR2 YSLEER come from the germline V gene. The length of the CDR3 is 15 residues. CDR3: CASSQEVAGFAEAFF. DNA of the CDR3: TGCGCCAGCAGCCAAGAGGTGGCAGGGTTCGCTGAAGCTTTCTTT.

The V and J genes are TRBV5-1 and TRBJ2-7; 7 nucleotides agree with TRBD2. The length of the CDR3 is 14 residues. Losses at the gene ends were 1 base for V and 3 bases for J; bases not matched to a gene: 4. CDR1 is SGHRS and CDR2 is YFSETQ in the germline V gene. The CDR3 here is CASSLPSGVYEQYF. CDR3 nucleotides: TGCGCCAGCAGCTTGCCCAGCGGGGTCTACGAGCAGTACTTC.

Comments on this clone: Other DNA sequences in the sample encode the same CDR3. The chain carries TRBV19 and TRBJ2-3, with D maybe TRBD2 (7 bases). Germline V gene sequence: CDR1 LNHDA, CDR2 SQIVND (reference sequence). The V gene lost 6 bases and the J gene lost 2 bases, with 12 bases spanning the gap. The CDR3 runs 14 residues. The CDR3 nucleotides read TGTGCCAGTAGAAGGGGGGGAGACACAGATACGCAGTATTTT. Encoded protein: CASRRGGDTDTQYF.

This clone has just a few counts. The V call is TRBV11-2, the J call TRBJ2-7; D is ambiguous. The V and J ends lost 8 bases and 3 bases respectively, with 14 bases between them. CDR1 is SGHAT, CDR2 FQNNGV, per germline. The CDR3 length is 13 residues. The CDR3 DNA is TGTGCCAGCGGCCTCGACACGGACTACGAGCAGTACTTC. Translated, it gives CASGLDTDYEQYF.

The rearrangement joins TRBV24-1 to TRBJ2-2; possibly TRBD1 for D (6 bases). V was clipped by 5 bases and J by 6 bases, with 12 bases between them. Germline V gene sequence: CDR1 KGHDR, CDR2 SFDVKD. CDR3 length equals 14 residues. The CDR3 nucleotides read TGTGCCACCAGTGTACAGGGTAGCCCCGGGGAGCTGTTTTTT. This sequence encodes CATSVQGSPGELFF.